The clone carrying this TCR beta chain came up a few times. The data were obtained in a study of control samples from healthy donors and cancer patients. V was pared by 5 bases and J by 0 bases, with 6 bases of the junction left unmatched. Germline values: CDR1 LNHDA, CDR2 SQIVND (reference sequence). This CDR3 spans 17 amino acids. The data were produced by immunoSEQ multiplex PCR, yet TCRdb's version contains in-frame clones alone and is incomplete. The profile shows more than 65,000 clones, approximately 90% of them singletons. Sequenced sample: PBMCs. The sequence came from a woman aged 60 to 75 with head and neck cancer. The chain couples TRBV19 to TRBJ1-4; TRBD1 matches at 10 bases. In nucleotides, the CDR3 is TGTGCCAGTAGTCGCCGGGACAGGGGTGCAACTAATGAAAAACTGTTTTTT. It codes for CASSRRDRGATNEKLFF.